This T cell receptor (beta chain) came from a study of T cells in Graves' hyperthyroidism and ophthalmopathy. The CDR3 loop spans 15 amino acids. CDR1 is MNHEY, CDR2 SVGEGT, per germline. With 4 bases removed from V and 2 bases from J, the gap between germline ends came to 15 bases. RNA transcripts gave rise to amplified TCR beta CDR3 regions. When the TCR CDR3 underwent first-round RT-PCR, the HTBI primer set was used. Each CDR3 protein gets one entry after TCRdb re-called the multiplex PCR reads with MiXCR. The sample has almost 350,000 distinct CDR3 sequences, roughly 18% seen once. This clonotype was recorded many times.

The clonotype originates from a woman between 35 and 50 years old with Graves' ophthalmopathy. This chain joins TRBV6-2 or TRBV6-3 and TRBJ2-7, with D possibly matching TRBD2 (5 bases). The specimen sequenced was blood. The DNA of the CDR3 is TGTGCCAGCAGTTCTGTCGGGGAAGGAGCCTACGAGCAGTACTTC. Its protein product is CASSSVGEGAYEQYF.